Given below is one T cell receptor (beta chain) in context. In the original analysis: Counts of nucleated cells, estimated from reference gene primer amplification, were obtained. Sequencing used immunoSEQ multiplex PCR; TCRdb keeps in-frame clones, though not all of them. That table gives V, J and clone size, and the DNA gave D and trimming. The sample shows around 93,000 clones, roughly 88% of them seen only once. These data come from a study of blood T cell repertoires in COVID-19. About the study: The United States, Italy and Spain were the sources of the acute and convalescent COVID-19 samples. T cells, B-cell-depleted T cells, or PBMCs supplied cDNA or gDNA.

The CDR3 length is 15 residues. Germline V CDR1 and CDR2: SGHNT, YYREEE (reference sequence). Deletions cut 3 bases from V and 6 bases from J, with 15 bases between. The sequence derives from a man older than 75 with acute or convalescent COVID-19. The specimen sequenced was peripheral blood. The V and J genes are TRBV5-4 and TRBJ1-4; D perhaps matches TRBD1 (6 bases). The CDR3 region is CASSSTGILDEKLFF. As DNA, the CDR3 is TGTGCCAGCAGCTCCACAGGGATATTGGATGAAAAACTGTTTTTT.